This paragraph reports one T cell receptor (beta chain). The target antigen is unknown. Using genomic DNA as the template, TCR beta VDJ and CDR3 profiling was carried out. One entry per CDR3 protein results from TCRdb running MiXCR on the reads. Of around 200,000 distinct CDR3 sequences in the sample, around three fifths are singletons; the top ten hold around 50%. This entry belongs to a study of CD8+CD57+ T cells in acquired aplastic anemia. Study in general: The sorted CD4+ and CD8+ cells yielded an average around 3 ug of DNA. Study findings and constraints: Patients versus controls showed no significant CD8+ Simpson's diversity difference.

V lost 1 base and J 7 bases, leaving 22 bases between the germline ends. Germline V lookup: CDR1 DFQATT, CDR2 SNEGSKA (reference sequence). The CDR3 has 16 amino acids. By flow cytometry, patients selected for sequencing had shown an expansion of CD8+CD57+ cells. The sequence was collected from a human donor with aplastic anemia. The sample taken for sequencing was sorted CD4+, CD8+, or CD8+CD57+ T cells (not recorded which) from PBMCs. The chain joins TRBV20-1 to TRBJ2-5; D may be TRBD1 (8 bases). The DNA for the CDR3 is TGCAGTGCTAGAGGGACAGGGCCCGGGGGGCTGGGGACCCAGTACTTC. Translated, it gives CSARGTGPGGLGTQYF.